The clone carrying this T cell receptor beta chain came up a few times. The sample comes from a study of T cell repertoires in cytomegalovirus infection. CDR1 and CDR2 from the germline V gene are ENHRY and SYGVKD. Trimming took off 9 bases at V and 0 bases at J, with 11 bases between the two ends. This CDR3 is built from 13 residues. TCRdb reanalysed the reads using MiXCR and keeps one entry per CDR3 protein. Seen here are 400,000 to 550,000 distinct CDR3 sequences, about 11% observed once, and the top ten hold roughly 10%. This TCR came from a human donor in good health (CMV status not recorded). Some clones in this sample may be carry-over from other donors' samples. Sequencing was carried out using PBMCs. The rearrangement uses TRBV10-3 and TRBJ1-2; D is perhaps TRBD1 (6 bases). DNA of the CDR3: TGTGCCATGGGGGCAGGGGCTAACTATGGCTACACCTTC. This encodes CAMGAGANYGYTF.